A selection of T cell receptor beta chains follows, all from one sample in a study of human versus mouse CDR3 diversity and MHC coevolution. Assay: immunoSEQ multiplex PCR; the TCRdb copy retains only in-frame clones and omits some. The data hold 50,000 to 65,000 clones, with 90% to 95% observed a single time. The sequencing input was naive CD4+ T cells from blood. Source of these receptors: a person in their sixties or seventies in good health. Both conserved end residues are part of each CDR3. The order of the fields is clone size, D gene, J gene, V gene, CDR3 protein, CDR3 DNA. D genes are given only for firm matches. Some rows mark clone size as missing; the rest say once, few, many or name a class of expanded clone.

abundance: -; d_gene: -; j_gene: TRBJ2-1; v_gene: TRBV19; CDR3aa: CASSIDWASQGNEQFF; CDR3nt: TGTGCCAGTAGTATAGACTGGGCCTCACAGGGCAATGAGCAGTTCTTC
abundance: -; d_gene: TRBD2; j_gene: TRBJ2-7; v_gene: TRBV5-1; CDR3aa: CASSLGGGTNYEQYF; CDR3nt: TGCGCCAGCAGCTTGGGGGGCGGGACTAACTACGAGCAGTACTTC
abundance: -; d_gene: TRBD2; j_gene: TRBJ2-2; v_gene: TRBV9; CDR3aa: CASSVGLAETGELFF; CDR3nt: TGTGCCAGCAGCGTAGGTCTAGCGGAGACCGGGGAGCTGTTTTTT
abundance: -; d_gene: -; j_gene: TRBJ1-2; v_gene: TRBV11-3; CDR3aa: CASKRGGTDYGYTF; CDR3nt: TGTGCCAGCAAACGCGGGGGGACGGACTATGGCTACACCTTC
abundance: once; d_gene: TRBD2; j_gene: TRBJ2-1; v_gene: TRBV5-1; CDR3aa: CASSPGTSLGNEQFF; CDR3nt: TGCGCCAGCAGCCCTGGGACTAGTTTAGGGAATGAGCAGTTCTTC
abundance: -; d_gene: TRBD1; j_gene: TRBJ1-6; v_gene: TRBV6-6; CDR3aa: CASSSDRVGSPLHF; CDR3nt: TGTGCCAGCAGTTCGGACAGGGTCGGCTCACCCCTCCACTTT
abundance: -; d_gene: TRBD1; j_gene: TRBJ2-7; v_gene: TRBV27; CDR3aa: CASTRQGALPYEQYF; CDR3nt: TGTGCCAGCACCAGACAGGGGGCCCTACCTTACGAGCAGTACTTC
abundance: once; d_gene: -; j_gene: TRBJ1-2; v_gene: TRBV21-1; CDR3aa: CASSKPGTGTHGYTF; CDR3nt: TGTGCCAGCAGCAAACCAGGGACAGGGACCCATGGCTACACCTTC
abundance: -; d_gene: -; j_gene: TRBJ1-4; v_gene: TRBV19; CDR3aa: CASSSQGVMEKLFF; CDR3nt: TGTGCCAGTAGCTCACAGGGAGTGATGGAAAAACTGTTTTTT
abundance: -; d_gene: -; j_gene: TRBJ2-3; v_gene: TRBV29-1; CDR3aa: CSVAGGGRDTQYF; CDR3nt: TGCAGCGTCGCGGGCGGGGGCAGGGATACGCAGTATTTT
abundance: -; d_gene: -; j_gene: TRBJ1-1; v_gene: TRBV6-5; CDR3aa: CASSLREQAPRTEAFF; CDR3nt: TGTGCCAGCAGTTTGAGAGAACAGGCCCCCAGGACTGAAGCTTTCTTT
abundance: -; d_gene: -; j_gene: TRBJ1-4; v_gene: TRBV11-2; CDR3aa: CASSLGATNEKLFF; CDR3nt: TGTGCCAGCAGCCTCGGGGCAACTAATGAAAAACTGTTTTTT
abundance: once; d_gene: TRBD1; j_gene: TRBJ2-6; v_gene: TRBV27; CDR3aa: CASSLWALRQGVGSGANVLTF; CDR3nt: TGTGCCAGCAGTTTATGGGCCCTTCGGCAGGGGGTAGGTTCTGGGGCCAACGTCCTGACTTTC
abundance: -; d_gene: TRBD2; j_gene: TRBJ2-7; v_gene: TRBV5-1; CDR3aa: CASTRAAGENEQYF; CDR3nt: TGCGCCAGCACGAGAGCAGCGGGAGAAAACGAGCAGTACTTC
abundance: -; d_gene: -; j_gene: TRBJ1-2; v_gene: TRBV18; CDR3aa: CASSPKNRDYGYTF; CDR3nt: TGTGCCAGCTCACCAAAGAACAGAGATTATGGCTACACCTTC
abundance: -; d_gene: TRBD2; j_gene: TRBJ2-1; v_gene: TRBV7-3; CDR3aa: CASSLRLAGDNEQFF; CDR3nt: TGTGCCAGCAGCTTAAGACTAGCGGGAGACAATGAGCAGTTCTTC
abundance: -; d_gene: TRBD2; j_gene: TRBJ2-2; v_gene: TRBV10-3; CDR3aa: CAISPGLAGATNTGELFF; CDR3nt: TGTGCCATCAGTCCTGGACTAGCGGGAGCTACGAACACCGGGGAGCTGTTTTTT
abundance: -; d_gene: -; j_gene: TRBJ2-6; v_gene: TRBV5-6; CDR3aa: CASSLGAGANVLTF; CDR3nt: TGTGCCAGCAGCCTCGGAGCCGGGGCCAACGTCCTGACTTTC
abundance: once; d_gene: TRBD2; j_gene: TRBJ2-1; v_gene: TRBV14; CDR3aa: CASSQRKGLESDEQFF; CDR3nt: TGTGCCAGCAGCCAAAGAAAGGGACTAGAATCCGATGAGCAGTTCTTC
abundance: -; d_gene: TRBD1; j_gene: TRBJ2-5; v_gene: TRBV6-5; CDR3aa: CASSYAGTGVQETQYF; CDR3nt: TGTGCCAGCAGTTACGCCGGGACAGGGGTTCAAGAGACCCAGTACTTC